The 6 T cell receptor beta chains below come from one sample, sequenced in a study of T cell responses to AZD1222 COVID-19 vaccine. Sequencing used immunoSEQ multiplex PCR; TCRdb keeps in-frame clones, though not all of them. The sample lists 120,000 or so clones; roughly nine tenths were seen once. This sample comprised peripheral blood, obtained on day 0 of AZD1222 vaccination. Source of these receptors: an adult in good health.

J is TRBJ2-6 and V is TRBV19; 7 nucleotides agree with TRBD1. The length of the CDR3 is 19 residues. Germline V CDR1 and CDR2: LNHDA, SQIVND (reference sequence). V gave up 7 bases and J gave up 0 bases; unmatched junction bases: 15. The CDR3 loop reads CASTLRDSTAPSGANVLTF. The CDR3 bases are TGTGCCAGTACCCTCCGGGACAGTACCGCCCCCTCTGGGGCCAACGTCCTGACTTTC.

The chain uses TRBV6-1 and TRBJ2-3, with 12 bases identical to TRBD2. V gave up 3 bases and J gave up 0 bases; unmatched junction bases: 1. The CDR3 contains 16 residues. Germline loops: CDR1 MNHNS, CDR2 SASEGT. CDR3 sequence (DNA): TGTGCCAGCAGTGACGGACTAGCGGGGAGCACAGATACGCAGTATTTT. This sequence encodes CASSDGLAGSTDTQYF.

This chain uses TRBV7-9 with TRBJ2-2; D might be TRBD2 (5 bases). Trimming left V 5 bases short and J 5 bases short, with 6 bases between. CDR3 length: 12 residues. The germline CDR1 and CDR2 sequences are SEHNR and FQNEAQ (reference sequence). The CDR3 bases are TGTGCCAGCAGCCGGGAAACCGGGGAGCTGTTTTTT. Translating it yields CASSRETGELFF.

This clone was counted a few times. The chain is built from TRBV9 and TRBJ1-4; D ambiguous. The germline CDR1 and CDR2 sequences are SGDLS and YYNGEE. V was clipped by 3 bases and J by 5 bases, with 8 bases between them. This CDR3 is built from 13 residues. Written as DNA, the CDR3 is TGTGCCAGCAGCGCAAGTGGGAATGAAAAACTGTTTTTT. It codes for CASSASGNEKLFF. Full variable domain (missing parts from reference TRBV9 and TRBJ1-4): DSGVTQTPKHLITATGQRVTLRCSPRSGDLSVYWYQQSLDQGLQFLIQYYNGEERAKGNILERFSAQQFPDLHSELNLSSLELGDSALYFCASSASGNEKLFFGSGTQLSVL.

This clone was recorded once. This chain uses TRBV12-3 or TRBV12-4 with TRBJ1-2, with 10 bases matching TRBD1. V lost 6 bases and J lost 4; bases outside the gene matches: 2. This CDR3 region has 13 residues. The CDR3 region has the DNA TGTGCCAGCAGACGACAGGGGGCCTATGGCTACACCTTC. Translated, it gives CASRRQGAYGYTF.

The V and J genes are TRBV19 and TRBJ1-2; 7 nucleotides align to TRBD1. The V segment lost 7 bases and the J segment 0 bases; nucleotides outside the gene matches: 8. Looked up from germline, CDR1 is LNHDA and CDR2 is SQIVND (reference sequence). CDR3 length equals 15 residues. CDR3 coding DNA: TGTGCCAGTACCGATACAGGGGTGGCTAACTATGGCTACACCTTC. It encodes CASTDTGVANYGYTF.